Listed here are 12 T cell receptor beta chains from one sample, sequenced in a study of identical twins. TCRdb independently ran MiXCR on the 5' RACE reads; one entry per CDR3 protein. This sample has approximately 620,000 distinct CDR3 sequences, with roughly 8% found just once. The same sample was also studied in work on yellow fever vaccine responses in identical twins.

Input material: PBMCs. Source of these receptors: a woman under 30 in good health.

This clonotype was detected only a few times. The rearrangement uses TRBV7-8 and TRBJ1-2; 7 nucleotides match TRBD1. Trimming took 4 bases from V and 7 from J; bases not matched to a gene: 12. Per the germline V gene, CDR1 is SGHVS and CDR2 is FQNEAQ. This CDR3 contains 15 residues. The CDR3: CASSSRQGFKGGYTF. For the CDR3, the DNA is TGTGCCAGCAGCTCACGACAGGGCTTTAAGGGTGGCTACACCTTC. Full variable domain (rest looked up from reference TRBV7-8 and TRBJ1-2): GAGVSQSPRYKVAKRGQDVALRCDPISGHVSLFWYQQALGQGPEFLTYFQNEAQLDKSGLPSDRFFAERPEGSVSTLKIQRTQQEDSAVYLCASSSRQGFKGGYTFGSGTRLTVV.

This clonotype was detected only a few times. V and J are TRBV5-1 and TRBJ2-7; the match to TRBD2 covers 12 bases. Germline assignment: CDR1 SGHRS and CDR2 YFSETQ. Trimming cost V 4 bases and J 4 bases; bases outside gene matches: 9. The CDR3 runs 16 residues. The CDR3 reads CASSPELAGGKYEQYF. The DNA for the CDR3 is TGCGCCAGCAGCCCGGAACTAGCGGGAGGTAAATACGAGCAGTACTTC.

This clonotype has just a few counts. V and J are TRBV5-1 and TRBJ1-6; unclear D gene. Germline V CDR1 and CDR2: SGHRS, YFSETQ. The CDR3 covers 16 residues. V shed 4 bases and J shed 0 bases, with 11 bases lying between them. CDR3 coding DNA: TGCGCCAGCAGCCCATGGACGAGCTCCTATAATTCACCCCTCCACTTT. Protein sequence: CASSPWTSSYNSPLHF.

This clonotype has ten or more counts. The chain is built from TRBV29-1 and TRBJ1-1, with D hard to call. Germline CDR1 and CDR2: SQVTM and ANQGSEA. The CDR3 spans 11 residues. V lost 3 bases to trimming and J lost 1 base, with 3 bases between them. The CDR3 reads CSVEQNTEAFF. The CDR3 DNA follows: TGCAGCGTTGAGCAGAACACTGAAGCTTTCTTT.

Many counts were recorded for this clonotype. The chain combines TRBV7-2 with TRBJ2-2; TRBD2 agrees at 8 bases. With V trimmed by 5 bases and J by 2 bases, 7 bases remained unmatched. The CDR3 is 16 amino acids. Germline CDR1 SGHTA, CDR2 FQGNSA. CDR3 in DNA: TGTGCCAGCAGCCCGAGCGGGGGCGCTAACACCGGGGAGCTGTTTTTT. The encoded protein is CASSPSGGANTGELFF.

This clonotype appeared a single time. It may be a read error: a sequence one base away is much more abundant. This chain joins TRBV24-1 and TRBJ2-1; 8 positions match TRBD1. V lost 3 bases, J lost 8 bases, and 8 bases stayed unmatched. The germline CDR1 and CDR2 sequences are KGHDR and SFDVKD. The CDR3 length is 15 residues. CDR3 loop: CATSDRDRSVDEQFF. DNA for the CDR3: TGTGCCACCAGTGATCGGGACAGGTCAGTCGATGAGCAGTTCTTC.

The table lists this clonotype with a few counts. J is TRBJ2-7 and V is TRBV7-2, with D possibly TRBD1 on 5 matching bases. The CDR3 loop spans 15 amino acids. The V and J ends lost 1 base and 2 bases respectively, with 12 bases between them. The germline CDR1 and CDR2 sequences are SGHTA and FQGNSA. DNA of the CDR3: TGTGCCAGCAGCTTAGTGGTCGACAGCCCCTACGAGCAGTACTTC. It is translated as CASSLVVDSPYEQYF. Filled out from reference TRBV7-2 and TRBJ2-7, the complete variable domain reads GAGVSQSPSNKVTEKGKDVELRCDPISGHTALYWYRQSLGQGLEFLIYFQGNSAPDKSGLPSDRFSAERTGGSVSTLTIQRTQQEDSAVYLCASSLVVDSPYEQYFGPGTRLTVT.

Only a few counts were recorded for this clonotype. V gene TRBV7-2 combines with J gene TRBJ2-1, with D perhaps TRBD2 (6 bases). Trimming removed 2 bases at V and 0 bases at J, with 11 bases between. The germline V gene has CDR1 SGHTA and CDR2 FQGNSA. This CDR3 has 16 residues. CDR3 bases: TGTGCCAGCAGCTTATATAGCGGTGGCTCCTACAATGAGCAGTTCTTC. It is translated as CASSLYSGGSYNEQFF. Full variable domain (missing parts from reference TRBV7-2 and TRBJ2-1): GAGVSQSPSNKVTEKGKDVELRCDPISGHTALYWYRQSLGQGLEFLIYFQGNSAPDKSGLPSDRFSAERTGGSVSTLTIQRTQQEDSAVYLCASSLYSGGSYNEQFFGPGTRLTVL.

The rearrangement uses TRBV6-1 and TRBJ2-6; 10 bases are shared with TRBD1. From germline, CDR1 is MNHNS and CDR2 SASEGT. CDR3 size: 17 residues. V shed 5 bases, J shed 2 bases, and the junction held 6 bases outside the gene matches. The CDR3 protein is CASSPRQGAAGANVLTF. The CDR3 DNA sequence: TGTGCCAGCAGTCCGCGACAGGGGGCGGCTGGGGCCAACGTCCTGACTTTC.

V gene TRBV20-1 combines with J gene TRBJ2-7; 8 nucleotides match TRBD1. This CDR3 comprises 15 residues. J was trimmed by 2 bases and V by 0 bases; bases with no gene match: 6. The germline V gene encodes CDR1 DFQATT and CDR2 SNEGSKA (reference sequence). The CDR3 is CSARDLGQGTYEQYF. CDR3 nucleotides: TGCAGTGCTAGAGATCTCGGACAGGGAACCTACGAGCAGTACTTC.

The rearrangement joins TRBV19 to TRBJ2-7; D unresolved. The V end was cut by 5 bases, the J end by 4 bases, with 12 bases between. Germline V gene data show CDR1 as LNHDA and CDR2 as SQIVND (reference sequence). The CDR3 contains 13 residues. CDR3: CASSDNNQYEQYF. CDR3 coding DNA: TGTGCCAGTAGTGACAACAATCAATACGAGCAGTACTTC. Combining the CDR3 with reference TRBV19 and TRBJ2-7 gives the whole variable domain DGGITQSPKYLFRKEGQNVTLSCEQNLNHDAMYWYRQDPGQGLRLIYYSQIVNDFQKGDIAEGYSVSREKKESFPLTVTSAQKNPTAFYLCASSDNNQYEQYFGPGTRLTVT.

The rearrangement joins TRBV7-9 to TRBJ2-7; 7 bases align to TRBD2. CDR1 SEHNR and CDR2 FQNEAQ come from the germline V gene (reference sequence). V trimming: 2 bases; J trimming: 0 bases; junction bases outside the gene matches: 4. The CDR3 totals 15 residues. The CDR3 protein is CASSLLAESSYEQYF. The CDR3 DNA sequence: TGTGCCAGCAGCTTACTAGCGGAGAGCTCCTACGAGCAGTACTTC.